The sequence of this T cell receptor (beta chain) was determined in a study of CD8 T cells in Susac syndrome. cDNA came from about 0.51 to 1 ug RNA primed by random hexamers. The authors amplified TCR beta CDR3 across 54 Vbeta and 13 Jbeta using immunoSEQ multiplex PCR. TCRdb independently ran MiXCR on the immunoSEQ multiplex PCR reads; one entry per CDR3 protein. The sample carries approximately 150,000 distinct CDR3 sequences, approximately 95% recorded once. This CDR3 has 16 amino acids. The V and J ends lost 1 base and 5 bases respectively, with 16 bases between them. Germline loops: CDR1 SGHTA, CDR2 FQGTGA. TCR beta was sequenced from blood CD8+ and CD4+ T cells.

Source material: CD4+ T cells from PBMCs. The sequence was obtained from a human donor in good health. The rearrangement uses TRBV7-3 and TRBJ2-3; tentative D call: TRBD1 (6 bases). CDR3 in amino acids: CASSLRTGKGGDTQYF. CDR3 in DNA: TGTGCCAGCAGCTTAAGAACAGGGAAAGGAGGAGATACGCAGTATTTT.